This T cell receptor (beta chain) came from a study of blood T cell repertoires in COVID-19. Whole-study context: PBMCs, B-cell-depleted T cells, or T cells were the source of the cDNA or gDNA that made up the material.

The CDR3 extends over 15 amino acids. Trimming took 4 bases from V and 9 from J; bases not matched to a gene: 8. In germline, CDR1 is SGHRS, CDR2 YFSETQ. Original processing notes: By means of reference gene primer amplification, nucleated cell counts were estimated. Sequencing used immunoSEQ multiplex PCR; TCRdb keeps in-frame clones, though not all of them. Clone size and the V and J calls come from that table; the DNA yielded D and trimming. Among roughly 75,000 clones listed, about 74% were seen once. The source of this sequence is a human donor with acute or convalescent COVID-19. The donor label of this sample is uncertain. This chain uses TRBV5-1 with TRBJ1-6; TRBD1 agrees at 9 bases. The sample taken for sequencing was peripheral blood. This CDR3 is CASSPEGQGSSPLHF. As DNA, the CDR3 is TGCGCCAGCAGCCCTGAGGGACAGGGTAGTTCACCCCTCCACTTT.